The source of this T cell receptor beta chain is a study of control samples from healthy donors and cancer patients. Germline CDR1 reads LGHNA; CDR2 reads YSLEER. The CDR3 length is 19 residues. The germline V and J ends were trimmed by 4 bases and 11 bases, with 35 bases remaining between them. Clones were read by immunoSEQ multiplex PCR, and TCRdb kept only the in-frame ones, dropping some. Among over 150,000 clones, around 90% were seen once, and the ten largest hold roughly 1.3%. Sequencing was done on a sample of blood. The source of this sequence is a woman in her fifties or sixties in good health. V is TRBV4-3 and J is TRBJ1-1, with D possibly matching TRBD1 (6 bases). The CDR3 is CASSPVGGVHHGVPNAAFF. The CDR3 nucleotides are TGCGCCAGCAGCCCGGTAGGGGGTGTGCATCATGGGGTTCCCAACGCGGCTTTCTTT.